This T cell receptor (beta chain) was profiled in a study of CD8 T cells in ankylosing spondylitis. The V end lost 3 bases, the J end lost 0 bases, and 8 bases lay between the germline ends. This CDR3 is built from 14 residues. Study outcomes and limitations: A motif in TCR beta, a set of fewer than ten highly homologous variants, appeared characteristic of ankylosing spondylitis blood.

This clonotype was picked up a small number of times. The antigen is undetermined. TCRdb re-called the 5' RACE reads through MiXCR, storing one row per CDR3 protein. The sample consists of approximately 540,000 distinct CDR3 sequences, approximately 11% of them appearing once. The specimen sequenced was blood, either unsorted or a sorted T cell fraction (not recorded which). The sequence came from a male donor with ankylosing spondylitis. V usage is TRBV12-3 or TRBV12-4 and J usage is TRBJ1-1; D remains unclear. The CDR3 bases are TGTGCCAGCAGTTTGTCCCTTATGAACACTGAAGCTTTCTTT. It yields the protein CASSLSLMNTEAFF.